The clone carrying this T cell receptor beta chain appeared many times. The target antigen is unknown. Germline V gene lookup returns CDR1 DFQATT and CDR2 SNEGSKA (reference sequence). Unmatched junction bases numbered 13, after V lost 4 bases and J lost 7 bases. The CDR3 has 15 residues. Constant-segment primers were used for 5'RACE, and the resulting TCR alpha and TCR beta cDNA libraries carried sample barcodes and UMIs. TCRdb re-derived calls from the 5' RACE reads in MiXCR, one entry per CDR3 protein. The table lists approximately 500,000 distinct CDR3 sequences, roughly 25% of them singletons, with around 13% in the top ten. The data were taken from a study of T-cell memory formation after mild COVID-19. For the study at large: Each donor largely had its own TCR clusters.

Findings of the study overall: Contracting CD4+ clones were located mainly in CM and EM, and CD8+ clones in EMRA.

This TCR was recovered from an adult woman who had mild COVID-19 (a few samples of this study predate the infection). Cell type and time point are not known. Sequencing was carried out using PBMCs or a T cell subset sorted from them (not recorded which). The chain has TRBV20-1 and TRBJ2-1; 7 bases map to TRBD1. Here the CDR3 DNA reads TGCAGTGCTAAGTTAGACAGGGCTGTTTCGAATGAGCAGTTCTTC. Translating it yields CSAKLDRAVSNEQFF.